This record covers a single T cell receptor (beta chain). What antigen it recognizes has not been identified. No clone much larger than this one lies a single base away; base qualities are absent. The CDR3 measures 17 amino acids from cysteine to phenylalanine. The kept DNA is CDR3 alone, 51 bases in frame from the first base. Compared with germline, V lacks 6 bases and J lacks 2 bases; bases without a gene match: 11. The germline V gene supplies CDR1 SGHVS and CDR2 FQNEAQ. This specimen comes from a study of response to subunit inactivated influenza vaccine (dated by TCRdb to 2017 to 2018). About the full investigation: Deep quantitative profiling of the T cell receptor repertoire was used in the study to follow responses to a trivalent subunit inactivated influenza vaccine.

Libraries were prepared through RT-PCR. For sequencing, an Illumina HiSeq 2500 was employed. Through fastp at Q25 and MiXCR, TCRdb rebuilt clones from the public reads, retaining in-frame beta chains. Rows are unified per CDR3 protein, each entry keeping the most common DNA and genes. Within this sample are 600,000 to 850,000 distinct CDR3 sequences, with around 13% of them counted one time only. About 7.4% of the sample is held by the ten biggest clonotypes. The investigation overall reported the following: The authors proposed that each seasonal influenza vaccination may bring in only a limited number of new T cells.

This receptor was taken from a man aged 50 or older who received an inactivated influenza vaccine. Donor details come from another sample of the same person, matched by shared clones. The sample here was PBMCs from blood, taken 14 to 15 days before vaccination. The sequence links TRBV7-8 to TRBJ2-2, and TRBD1 aligns with 8 junction nucleotides. This receptor carries the CDR3 CASSTTGRGRNTGELFF. At the DNA level, the sequence is TGTGCCAGCAGTACCACAGGCAGGGGGCGAAACACCGGGGAGCTGTTTTTT.